Below are 11 T cell receptor beta chains sequenced from a single sample in a study of T cell responses to AZD1222 COVID-19 vaccine. Some clones are missing from TCRdb's copy, which holds only in-frame ones; the method was immunoSEQ multiplex PCR. Among more than 140,000 clones listed, 70% to 90% were seen once. Sequences were derived from peripheral blood, sampled on day 0 of AZD1222 vaccination. The receptors here all came from an adult in good health.

This chain connects TRBV27 to TRBJ1-1; the match to TRBD1 covers 9 bases. The J segment lost 5 bases and the V segment lost 2 bases, leaving 3 bases of the junction unmatched. This CDR3 comprises 14 residues. CDR1 MNHEY and CDR2 SMNVEV come from the germline V gene (reference sequence). CDR3 sequence (DNA): TGTGCCAGCAGTTTAGACAGGGGGGGAACTGAAGCTTTCTTT. This sequence encodes CASSLDRGGTEAFF.

The gene calls are TRBV4-3 and TRBJ1-2, with unresolved D. Germline-derived CDR1 and CDR2 are LGHNA and YSLEER. The V end was cut by 4 bases, the J end by 0 bases, with 18 bases between. CDR3 length: 17 residues. The CDR3 DNA sequence: TGCGCCAGCAGCCTCACCCGAGGGCAGTCAACTAACTATGGCTACACCTTC. It yields the protein CASSLTRGQSTNYGYTF.

The chain links TRBV6-5 to TRBJ2-7; TRBD2 matches 12 bases. CDR3 size: 15 residues. Losses at the gene ends were 6 bases for V and 2 bases for J; bases not matched to a gene: 5. Germline assignment: CDR1 MNHEY and CDR2 SVGAGI. CDR3 nucleotides: TGTGCCAGCAGGCCAGGGACTAGCGGGCCCTACGAGCAGTACTTC. As protein: CASRPGTSGPYEQYF.

CDR3 amino acids: CATSDPRGGADTQYF. The CDR3 DNA is TGTGCCACCAGTGATCCGCGGGGAGGCGCAGATACGCAGTATTTT. The rearrangement joins TRBV24-1 to TRBJ2-3; weak D call: TRBD2 (6 bases). V lost 3 bases and J lost 4, with 13 bases in between. The CDR3 contains 15 residues. The germline V gene encodes CDR1 KGHDR and CDR2 SFDVKD.

V is TRBV27 and J is TRBJ2-1; no clear D. Trimming shortened V by 7 bases and J by 4 bases, and 14 bases separated the two germline ends. This CDR3 is built from 14 residues. Germline assignment: CDR1 MNHEY and CDR2 SMNVEV (reference sequence). The CDR3 loop reads CASKLDGGYNEQFF. The CDR3 DNA follows: TGTGCCAGCAAACTGGACGGTGGTTACAATGAGCAGTTCTTC.

The chain couples TRBV9 to TRBJ1-2, with a tentative D call TRBD1 (6 bases). Germline assignment: CDR1 SGDLS and CDR2 YYNGEE. CDR3 length equals 13 residues. The V end was cut by 0 bases, the J end by 8 bases, with 11 bases between. The CDR3: CASSVDGGEGYTF. The CDR3 DNA is TGTGCCAGCAGCGTAGATGGGGGCGAGGGCTACACCTTC.

The gene calls are TRBV13 and TRBJ2-1, with D possibly TRBD2 on 6 matching bases. Between the trimmed V and J ends, which lost 1 base and 8 bases, there was a span of 9 bases. CDR3 size: 13 residues. Germline lookup yields CDR1 PRHDT and CDR2 FYEKMQ (reference sequence). The CDR3 DNA follows: TGTGCCAGCAGCTTAGTCGGAGGGGATGAGCAGTTCTTC. This sequence encodes CASSLVGGDEQFF.

The gene calls are TRBV11-2 and TRBJ1-6, with no clear D. CDR1 and CDR2 (germline): SGHAT, FQNNGV. The CDR3 loop spans 14 amino acids. Trimming stripped 0 bases from V and 7 bases from J, with 7 bases between. CDR3 in amino acids: CASSLDPQNSPLHF. DNA of the CDR3: TGTGCCAGCAGCTTAGATCCTCAAAATTCACCCCTCCACTTT. The whole variable domain, remainder taken from reference TRBV11-2 and TRBJ1-6, is EAGVAQSPRYKIIEKRQSVAFWCNPISGHATLYWYQQILGQGPKLLIQFQNNGVVDDSQLPKDRFSAERLKGVDSTLKIQPAKLEDSAVYLCASSLDPQNSPLHFGNGTRLTVT.

The V gene is TRBV28, the J gene TRBJ2-1; 14 nucleotides match TRBD2. Trimming took 5 bases from V and 7 from J; bases not matched to a gene: 7. Germline V CDR1 and CDR2: MDHEN, SYDVKM. The CDR3 runs to 16 residues. CDR3 region: CASSKMTSGRGNEQFF. CDR3 nucleotide sequence: TGTGCCAGCAGTAAAATGACTAGCGGGAGGGGGAATGAGCAGTTCTTC. The full variable domain, completed using reference TRBV28 and TRBJ2-1, is DVKVTQSSRYLVKRTGEKVFLECVQDMDHENMFWYRQDPGLGLRLIYFSYDVKMKEKGDIPEGYSVSREKKERFSLILESASTNQTSMYLCASSKMTSGRGNEQFFGPGTRLTVL.

The J gene is TRBJ2-2, the V gene TRBV7-8; 7 bases line up with TRBD1. Germline CDR1 is SGHVS and CDR2 is FQNEAQ. The J segment lost 4 bases and the V segment lost 4 bases, leaving 6 bases of the junction unmatched. The CDR3 is 15 residues long. CDR3 in amino acids: CASSSTGPPTGELFF. CDR3 bases: TGTGCCAGCAGCTCGACAGGGCCCCCCACCGGGGAGCTGTTTTTT. The variable domain in full, completed from reference TRBV7-8 and TRBJ2-2, reads GAGVSQSPRYKVAKRGQDVALRCDPISGHVSLFWYQQALGQGPEFLTYFQNEAQLDKSGLPSDRFFAERPEGSVSTLKIQRTQQEDSAVYLCASSSTGPPTGELFFGEGSRLTVL.

This clone was detected a few times. The V and J genes are TRBV19 and TRBJ2-1, with TRBD1 identical over 9 bases. V was pared by 5 bases and J by 3 bases, with 11 bases of the junction left unmatched. This CDR3 has 17 amino acids. Germline V gene lookup returns CDR1 LNHDA and CDR2 SQIVND (reference sequence). The CDR3 nucleotides read TGTGCCAGTAGTCCGGGGACAGGGCGCGCTCTCTACAATGAGCAGTTCTTC. This translates into CASSPGTGRALYNEQFF.